This T cell receptor beta chain is drawn from a study of CD8 T cells in Susac syndrome (dated by TCRdb to about 2019). General notes on the study: Of the Susac syndrome patients who were sequenced, five or six had clinically active disease and roughly 8 were in clinical remission. At the time of blood withdrawal, Susac syndrome patients were either therapy-naive, taking corticosteroids (with some also receiving IVIg), or on IVIg alone. The study used repertoire sequencing to test whether antigen drove CD8+ T cell activation and differentiation in Susac syndrome. Study-level results and caveats: The TCR sequencing and HLA analysis was acknowledged to have included a relatively small number of individuals. In patients with Susac syndrome, the CD4+ T cell repertoire showed no detectable clonal expansion.

Points on this clonotype: This clone's antigen is unknown. Per-base quality was not reported, and no clone a single base away is much larger than it.

RNA was extracted using the RNeasy kit, and roughly 0.5 to 1 ug of the RNA was reverse transcribed with random hexamers. The immunoSEQ multiplex PCR assay, covering 54 Vbeta and 13 Jbeta segments, was used to amplify TCR beta CDR3 regions. PCR amplification bias was corrected by using a synthetic template baseline for primer optimization and computational correction. The authors processed their data as follows. Only productive sequences were kept, with reads annotated to V, D and J genes according to IMGT and analyzed in immunoSEQ Analyzer. Clonality was calculated as one minus the Shannon entropy normalized by log2 of the number of productive unique sequences. For each patient and control, public and private clones were evaluated within the 100 most prevalent clones. Susac-specific clones were defined as absent from healthy and MS cohorts, 1052 published viral clones and other ImmuneACCESS disease sequences. The public sequencing data were trimmed at Q25 with fastp and processed into clonotypes with MiXCR by TCRdb, which kept only in-frame beta chains. Rows are unified per CDR3 protein, each entry keeping the most common DNA and genes. TCRdb, not the authors, supplied the V and J calls. This sample holds more than 150,000 distinct CDR3 sequences; 90% to 95% were observed only once. The ten largest make up around 0.15% of the sample.

High-throughput TCR beta sequencing profiled peripheral blood CD8+ and CD4+ T cells from healthy donors, Susac syndrome patients and multiple sclerosis patients. Recently defined diagnostic criteria for definite or probable disease were met by the Susac syndrome patients. Bulk CD8+ and CD4+ T cells were purified by magnetic negative isolation, whereas CD8+ TEMRA cells were enriched by FACS. Blood was drawn into EDTA tubes, processed within 24 hours, and PBMCs were isolated by density gradient centrifugation. PBMCs intended for TCR sequencing were frozen in liquid nitrogen and were later thawed in a 37 degrees C water bath. A purity of at least 90% was achieved for sorted or isolated CD4+, CD8+ and CD8+ TEMRA cells. From its cysteine to its phenylalanine, the CDR3 spans 13 amino acids. Solely the CDR3 DNA is kept, with 39 bases framed from the first base. CDR1 and CDR2, per the germline V gene (reference sequence), are DFQATT and SNEGSKA. After removal of 6 bases from V and 8 bases from J, the junction retains 6 bases not matched to a gene.

This TCR was sampled from a human donor with Susac syndrome. The chain links TRBV20-1 with TRBJ2-3, with 12 middle bases fitting TRBD2. Sequencing was done on a sample of CD4+ T cells from PBMCs. The DNA sequence follows: TGCAGTGCGGTGACTAGCGGGGGAGGTACGCAGTATTTT. Its protein is CSAVTSGGGTQYF.